Listed below are T cell receptor beta chains from one sample, sequenced in a study of vaccination effects on CD4 cells after COVID-19. Profiling relied on immunoSEQ multiplex PCR, and the TCRdb table lists in-frame clones only, not all of them. The table shows 14,000 or so clones, with 60% to 85% occurring only once. Which antigens these TCRs recognize remains unknown. The sample was CD4+ T cells from PBMCs cultured with HCoV-NL63 spike peptides, taken after COVID-19 vaccination. All receptors derive from a human donor who had a prior SARS-CoV-2 infection. Each CDR3 is given with its conserved first and last residue. Fields, in order: J gene, V gene, clone size, D gene, CDR3 DNA, CDR3 protein. D genes are given only for firm matches. Not every row has a clone size; where given, it reads once, few, many or a size class.

j_gene: TRBJ2-1
v_gene: TRBV7-9
abundance: -
d_gene: -
CDR3nt: TGTGCCAGCAGCTTTTATACAGGGTCTAAACCGAATGAGCAGTTCTTC
CDR3aa: CASSFYTGSKPNEQFF

j_gene: TRBJ2-3
v_gene: TRBV14
abundance: -
d_gene: TRBD2
CDR3nt: TGTGCCAGCAGCCCCAACCCTCAGGTAGCGGGAGGGACAGATACGCAGTATTTT
CDR3aa: CASSPNPQVAGGTDTQYF

j_gene: TRBJ2-7
v_gene: TRBV7-9
abundance: -
d_gene: TRBD1
CDR3nt: TGTGCCAGCAGCCCGTGGACAGGGCCTGTCGAGCAGTACTTC
CDR3aa: CASSPWTGPVEQYF

j_gene: TRBJ1-4
v_gene: TRBV12-3/TRBV12-4
abundance: -
d_gene: -
CDR3nt: TGTGCCAGCAGTTTGAGGGAACCGGAAAAACTGTTTTTT
CDR3aa: CASSLREPEKLFF

j_gene: TRBJ1-4
v_gene: TRBV11-2
abundance: once
d_gene: -
CDR3nt: TGTGCCAGCAGCTTAGATCGCGTAGGAGGGGAAAAACTGTTTTTT
CDR3aa: CASSLDRVGGEKLFF

j_gene: TRBJ1-2
v_gene: TRBV4-1
abundance: -
d_gene: -
CDR3nt: TGCGCAACCGGGGACTACCTGGGGGGCTACACCTTC
CDR3aa: CATGDYLGGYTF

j_gene: TRBJ2-7
v_gene: TRBV12-3/TRBV12-4
abundance: -
d_gene: -
CDR3nt: TGTGCCAGCAGCCTAGACAGGCCCGAGCAGTACTTC
CDR3aa: CASSLDRPEQYF

j_gene: TRBJ1-5
v_gene: TRBV7-8
abundance: -
d_gene: -
CDR3nt: TGTGCCAGCACCCGCTGGGGACCGAAACTTGGCAATCAGCCCCAGCATTTT
CDR3aa: CASTRWGPKLGNQPQHF

j_gene: TRBJ2-5
v_gene: TRBV11-3
abundance: -
d_gene: -
CDR3nt: TGTGCCAGCAGCGTAGGCCTTATGAGCGCCCGGGAAGAGACCCAGTACTTC
CDR3aa: CASSVGLMSAREETQYF

j_gene: TRBJ2-1
v_gene: TRBV4-1
abundance: -
d_gene: TRBD2
CDR3nt: TGCGCCAGCAGCCAAGAATCTCTTCGGGGACTAGCGGGGAGAAGGACCTACAATGAGCAGTTCTTC
CDR3aa: CASSQESLRGLAGRRTYNEQFF

j_gene: TRBJ2-7
v_gene: TRBV11-2
abundance: -
d_gene: TRBD1
CDR3nt: TGTGCCAGCAGCCGGGGACAGGACTCCTACGAGCAGTACTTC
CDR3aa: CASSRGQDSYEQYF

j_gene: TRBJ2-1
v_gene: TRBV5-5
abundance: few
d_gene: TRBD2
CDR3nt: TGTGCCAGCAGCTTACGGACTAGCGGGGGGACTGAGCAGTTCTTC
CDR3aa: CASSLRTSGGTEQFF

j_gene: TRBJ1-1
v_gene: TRBV5-4
abundance: -
d_gene: TRBD1
CDR3nt: TGTGCCAGCAGCTTTGGTGGGACAGGGTCCACTGAAGCTTTCTTT
CDR3aa: CASSFGGTGSTEAFF

j_gene: TRBJ2-7
v_gene: TRBV11-2
abundance: -
d_gene: -
CDR3nt: TGTGCCAGCAGCTTAGAAGGTGCGGCGGCATACGAGCAGTACTTC
CDR3aa: CASSLEGAAAYEQYF